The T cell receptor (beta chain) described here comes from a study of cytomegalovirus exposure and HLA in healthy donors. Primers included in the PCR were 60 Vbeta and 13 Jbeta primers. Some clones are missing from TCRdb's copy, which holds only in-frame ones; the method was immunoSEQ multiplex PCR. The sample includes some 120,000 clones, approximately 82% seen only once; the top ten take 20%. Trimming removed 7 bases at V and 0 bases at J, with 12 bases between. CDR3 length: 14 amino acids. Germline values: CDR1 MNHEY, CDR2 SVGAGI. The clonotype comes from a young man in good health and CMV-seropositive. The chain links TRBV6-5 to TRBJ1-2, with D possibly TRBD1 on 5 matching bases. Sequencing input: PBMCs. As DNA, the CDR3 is TGTGCCAGCACCGCGGGGCCCTCTAACTATGGCTACACCTTC. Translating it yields CASTAGPSNYGYTF.